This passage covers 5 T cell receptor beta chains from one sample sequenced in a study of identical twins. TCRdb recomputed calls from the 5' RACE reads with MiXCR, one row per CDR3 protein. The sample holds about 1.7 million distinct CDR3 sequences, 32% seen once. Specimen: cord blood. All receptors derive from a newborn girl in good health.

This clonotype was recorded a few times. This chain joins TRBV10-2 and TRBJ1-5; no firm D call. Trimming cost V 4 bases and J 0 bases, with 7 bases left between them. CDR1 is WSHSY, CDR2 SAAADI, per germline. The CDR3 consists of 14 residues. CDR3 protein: CASSVVISNQPQHF. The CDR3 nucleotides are TGCGCCAGCAGTGTGGTGATTAGCAATCAGCCCCAGCATTTT.

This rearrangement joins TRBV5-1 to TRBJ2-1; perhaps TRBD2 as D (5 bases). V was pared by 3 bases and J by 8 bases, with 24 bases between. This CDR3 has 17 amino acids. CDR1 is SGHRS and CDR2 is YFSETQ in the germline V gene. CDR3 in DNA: TGCGCCAGCAGCTCCCAGCGCGGGCGTACCCTTATGGATGAGCAGTTCTTC. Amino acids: CASSSQRGRTLMDEQFF.

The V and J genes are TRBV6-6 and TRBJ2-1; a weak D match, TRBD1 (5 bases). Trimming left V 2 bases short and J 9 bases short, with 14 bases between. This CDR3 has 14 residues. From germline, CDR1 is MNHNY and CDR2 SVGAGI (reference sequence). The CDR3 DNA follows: TGTGCCAGCAGTTACAGTAGGGGTTATATTGAGCAGTTCTTC. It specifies CASSYSRGYIEQFF.

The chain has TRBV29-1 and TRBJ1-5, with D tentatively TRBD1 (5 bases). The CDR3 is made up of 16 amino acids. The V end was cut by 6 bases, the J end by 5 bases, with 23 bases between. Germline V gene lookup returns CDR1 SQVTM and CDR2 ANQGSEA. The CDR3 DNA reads TGCAGCGTATCGTCCTCAGGGCCCTGGAGGGATCAGCCCCAGCATTTT. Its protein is CSVSSSGPWRDQPQHF.

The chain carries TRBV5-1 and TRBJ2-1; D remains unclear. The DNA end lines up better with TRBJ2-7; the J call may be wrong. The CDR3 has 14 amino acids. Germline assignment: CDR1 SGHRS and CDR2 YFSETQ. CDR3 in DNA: TGCGCCAGCAGCCTCACTGGGTTCTACAATGAGCAGTACTTC. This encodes CASSLTGFYNEQYF.